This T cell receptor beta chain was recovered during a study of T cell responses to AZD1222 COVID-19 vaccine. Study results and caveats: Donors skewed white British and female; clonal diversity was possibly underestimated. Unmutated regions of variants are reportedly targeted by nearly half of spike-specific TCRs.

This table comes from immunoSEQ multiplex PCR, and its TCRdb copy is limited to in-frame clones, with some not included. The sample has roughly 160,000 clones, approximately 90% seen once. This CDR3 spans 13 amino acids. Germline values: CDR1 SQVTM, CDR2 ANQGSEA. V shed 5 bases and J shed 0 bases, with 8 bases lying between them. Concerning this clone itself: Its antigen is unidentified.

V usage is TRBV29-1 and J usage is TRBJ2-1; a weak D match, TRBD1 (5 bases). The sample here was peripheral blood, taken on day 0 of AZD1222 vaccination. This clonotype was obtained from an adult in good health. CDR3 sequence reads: CSVRTGSYNEQFF. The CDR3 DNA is TGCAGCGTTAGAACAGGCTCCTACAATGAGCAGTTCTTC.